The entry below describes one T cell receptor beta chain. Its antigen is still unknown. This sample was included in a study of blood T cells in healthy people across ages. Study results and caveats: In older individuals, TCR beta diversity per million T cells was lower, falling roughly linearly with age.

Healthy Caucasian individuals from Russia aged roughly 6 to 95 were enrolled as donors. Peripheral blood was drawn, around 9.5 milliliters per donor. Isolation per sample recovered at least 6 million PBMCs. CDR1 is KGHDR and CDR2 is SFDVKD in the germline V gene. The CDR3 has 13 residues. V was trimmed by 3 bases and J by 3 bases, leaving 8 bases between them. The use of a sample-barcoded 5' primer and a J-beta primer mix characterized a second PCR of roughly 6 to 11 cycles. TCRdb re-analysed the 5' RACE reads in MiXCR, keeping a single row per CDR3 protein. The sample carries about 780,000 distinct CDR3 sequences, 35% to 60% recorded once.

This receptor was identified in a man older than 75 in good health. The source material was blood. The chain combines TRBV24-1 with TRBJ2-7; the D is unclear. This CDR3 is CATSDTFDYEQYF. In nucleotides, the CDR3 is TGTGCCACCAGTGATACCTTCGACTACGAGCAGTACTTC.